This TCR beta chain was sequenced during a study of blood T cell repertoires in COVID-19. Study-wide background: The samples span acute and convalescent COVID-19 from the United States, Italy and Spain. PBMCs, B-cell-depleted T cells, or T cells provided the cDNA or gDNA that made up the material.

Source study methods: The authors estimated nucleated cell counts from reference gene primer amplification. TCRdb's copy holds only in-frame clones and misses some; the assay was immunoSEQ multiplex PCR. V, J and clone size reflect that table, while D and trimming were determined from the DNA. Of around 50,000 clones listed, about 82% were seen once; the top ten hold just under 25%. With 4 bases removed from V and 7 bases from J, the gap between germline ends came to 16 bases. The V gene's germline CDR1 is SNHLY and CDR2 FYNNEI. The CDR3 has 15 amino acids. The specimen sequenced was peripheral blood. The receptor was isolated from a woman aged 80 or over with acute or convalescent COVID-19. The rearrangement joins TRBV2 to TRBJ1-4; D is uncertain. The CDR3 region is CASSGSRASGEKLFF. The CDR3 DNA reads TGTGCCAGCAGTGGATCTAGGGCGAGCGGTGAAAAACTGTTTTTT.